The entry that follows covers one TCR beta chain sequence. Which antigen it targets is not known. Base quality data are lacking; no much larger clone is found one base away. This entry comes from a study of cytomegalovirus exposure and HLA in healthy donors (dated by TCRdb to 2017 to 2019). Broadly, across the study: An earlier analysis of more than 550 of the donors reported 276 Gb of sequence data and around 120 million unique TCR beta sequences obtained from some 170 million T cells. Four to six DR-DQ haplotypes were handled as single units for association and clustering, since linkage in the cohort was strong. Typing coverage varied by locus: roughly 629-640 donors for A, B, C, DRB1 and DQB1; about 520 for DQA1; about 600 for DPA1; approximately 450 for DPB1. Donor age, sex, ethnicity and CMV serostatus were compiled alongside the repertoire data. Among 300 to 500 genotyped donors of the cohort, an average of around 240,000 unique TCR beta nucleotide sequences was sequenced per donor, of which 15% to 20% were non-productive. Rather than drawing on any new phenotypic data, the later analysis identified candidate immune exposures from TCR beta sequences and the way those sequences occurred across donors. All discovery cohort repertoires had been generated on a single sequencing platform. Of the roughly 410 genotyped donors, 70% to 90% were placed in the genetic ancestry cluster associated with self-reported Caucasian donors. In an earlier analysis of roughly 600 of the donors, high-throughput TCR beta sequencing was used to judge whether each TCR beta V gene segment behaved as functional or pseudogenic. Both class I and class II loci were covered by HLA typing, at four-digit resolution. A later analysis re-examined previously published TCR beta repertoires from 610 or so donors and added high-resolution HLA genotyping to investigate patterns of TCR occurrence. An early release covering 550 to 650 HLA-typed donors comprised roughly 300 gigabases of sequencing data and 85 million or so unique TCR sequences. The study aimed to test whether cataloging public T cell receptors could reveal signatures of past pathogen exposure. The T cell repertoires of 550 to 850 subjects were profiled by immunosequencing and related to cytomegalovirus serostatus. In addition to the first cohort of about 650 subjects, a separate validation cohort of approximately 130 different subjects was used. A later genetic analysis took genome-wide SNP genotypes for about three fifths of the 666 donors and used that subset as a discovery cohort. The study combined high-throughput TCR immunosequencing, statistical association of individual TCRs with disease status, and machine learning to predict cytomegalovirus infection status.

On the study overall, not on this receptor specifically: Because counts were too low, roughly 17 rarely observed V segments, including chromosome 9 orphons, were left out of the earlier analysis of 500 to 650 of the donors. V-gene and J-gene trimming of TCR beta chains was associated with a missense DCLRE1C variant in a later genetic analysis, and the association was replicated in an independent cohort. Sequencing depth was assumed to be roughly uniform across donors in the presence/absence analyses, though that assumption may not hold. A later analysis associated about 16,000 TCR beta sequences with specific HLA alleles at a false discovery rate of 0.05. Correlated functional status among segregating V segments might be attributable to linkage disequilibrium, but an unknown experimental factor could not be ruled out. Compared with the 666-donor mean, donors in an Asian-associated ancestry cluster had fewer N-insertions in productive TCRs, according to a later genetic analysis. According to a later analysis, parvovirus B19, influenza, CMV and Epstein-Barr virus appeared linked to several top co-occurrence clusters. The classifier was reported to diagnose cytomegalovirus status with high specificity and sensitivity in both the original and validation cohorts. The study gave a list of 150 to 200 TCR beta chains associated with cytomegalovirus. Compared with equally common non-associated chains, HLA-associated TCR beta chains in a later analysis were more clonally expanded and had lower generation probabilities. The authors suggested that the approach could potentially be generalized to other disease states and immunological phenotypes. Most CMV-associated TCR beta chains appeared to be HLA-restricted in a later analysis, and the HLA associations seemed to be driven largely by CMV exposure. A further reported finding was that TCR beta sequences accurately predicted the HLA-A and HLA-B alleles for most subjects in the first cohort. According to a later analysis, TCR association rates differed among HLA loci, with DRB1 alleles showing the most associated TCRs and HLA-C alleles showing the fewest. Because HLA typing was unavailable for some donors at each locus, only the typed subset was used in association tests. Immune exposure information for the cohort was limited to CMV serostatus. Because the 87-base-pair reads could not distinguish some IMGT-functional V segments, including TRBV6-2 and TRBV6-3, those segments were excluded. An earlier analysis of 450 to 750 of the donors showed that most TCR beta V segments appeared in productive rearrangements either about 87% or about 30% of the time, which broadly matched IMGT annotations. While some public TCRs were present in many individuals, most TCR sequences turned up only very rarely across donors. A cluster of highly shared sequence variants was judged likely to represent a technical artifact of the sequencing pipeline. This cohort had only TCR beta chains sequenced, and the lack of alpha or paired-chain data limited which features could be detected. When HLA alleles, especially DR and DQ, strongly co-occurred, attributing TCR associations to individual alleles was difficult. Three of the identified cytomegalovirus-associated TCR beta chains were confirmed in vitro to be specific for cytomegalovirus antigens.

Its CDR3 holds 12 amino acids, cysteine through phenylalanine. Only the CDR3 portion is preserved as DNA: 36 bases, with reading frame beginning at the first base. V and J lose 4 bases and 11 bases, and a span of 14 bases separates them. Based on the germline V gene, the CDR1 and CDR2 sequences are MDHEN and SYDVKM. The cohort was made up of 500 to 800 healthy bone marrow donors. At the time of sampling, every cohort member was nominally healthy, though immune exposures that went unrecorded were likely present. The donor was CMV seropositive and belonged to the group of over 250 seropositive cohort members. Every donor gave a peripheral blood sample, and the peripheral blood mononuclear cells from that sample were used for TCR beta sequencing. The Qiagen DNeasy Blood Extraction Kit was used to extract genomic DNA from the blood cell samples. The library was produced with the immunoSEQ multiplex PCR assay. For the multiplex PCR, a mixture combining 60 forward primers for TCR Vbeta segments and 13 reverse primers for TCR Jbeta segments was used. A multiplex PCR assay on genomic DNA amplified the CDR3 region of rearranged TCR beta genes. The Illumina HiSeq System was used to sequence the amplified TCR beta libraries as 87-base-pair reads. The original pipeline was this. A later analysis tallied some 79 million unique TCR beta chains across the 600 to 700 repertoires, and approximately 11 million of those chains were shared by two or more donors. Raw reads were error-corrected and collapsed into unique sequences with a nearest-neighbor algorithm that merged closely related sequences to remove PCR and sequencing errors. CDR3 sequences were aligned to IMGT reference sequences to assign V, D and J gene segments. Each retained sequence needed at least a six-nucleotide match to both a V gene segment and a J gene segment. Rearrangements were called productive when the CDR3 lacked stop codons and stayed in frame with V and J; all others were non-productive. CDR3 was defined by IMGT convention, running from the second conserved V-encoded cysteine to the conserved J-encoded phenylalanine. The earlier analysis of about 620 of the donors excluded sequences that lacked an unambiguous match to a single V gene segment. An earlier analysis of almost 600 of the donors classified V segments as functional when productive rearrangements were above 56.7% and as segregating when the standard deviation between donors was above 5%. A statistical classification framework was built for diagnosing cytomegalovirus status from the catalog of TCR beta chain sequences. In a later analysis, TCR nucleotide sequences were compared against IMGT/GENE-DB human TR gene sequences so that V and J genes could be assigned. Using the TCRdist pipeline, a later analysis assigned CDR3 sequences along with most-parsimonious VDJ recombination scenarios. In a later analysis, every TCR beta chain was defined by the combination of its CDR3 amino acid sequence and its V-gene family, and reads without a unique V-gene family were dropped. In a later analysis, approximately 590 highly shared, low-generation-probability nucleotide sequences were removed to address suspected cross-contamination and a sequencing artifact. For each public chain, a later analysis derived a clonal expansion index from normalized ranks of inferred template counts within each repertoire. In a later analysis, generation probabilities were computed using a VDJ recombination model fitted to out-of-frame rearrangements, and the results were checked against IGoR. Hypergeometric tests were used in a later analysis to score TCR-TCR, TCR-HLA and TCR-CMV co-occurrence, with a repertoire-size bias correction applied to the TCR pairs. In a later analysis, false discovery rates were estimated by permuting HLA or CMV assignments 20 times. A later analysis grouped co-occurring TCRs with DBSCAN, adding TCRdist sequence similarity when clustering within HLA-allele-positive subsets. Repertoires with fewer than 30,000 or more than 120,000 public chains, plus five repertoires with anomalous nucleotide sharing, were excluded from co-occurrence clustering. Entries here come from immuneACCESS through TCRdb and include only in-frame sequences with V and J called. Some clones fail to appear in such tables; in the studies checked, an unresolved V gene covers under half of the shortfall, and the cause of the remainder is unknown. V and J calls and clone size are those listed in that table; D and trimming were worked out from the DNA. The sample includes 120,000 or so clones, with 80% observed a single time. The ten top clones hold approximately 10% of the sample.

The clonotype comes from a man between 25 and 39 years old in good health and CMV-seropositive. Sequencing used PBMCs. The chain is encoded by TRBV28 joined to TRBJ1-1; a weak D assignment points to TRBD1 (5 bases agree). The DNA is as follows: TGTGCCAGCAGTTCCGGGACGGGGGACGCTTTCTTT. Its translation reads: CASSSGTGDAFF.